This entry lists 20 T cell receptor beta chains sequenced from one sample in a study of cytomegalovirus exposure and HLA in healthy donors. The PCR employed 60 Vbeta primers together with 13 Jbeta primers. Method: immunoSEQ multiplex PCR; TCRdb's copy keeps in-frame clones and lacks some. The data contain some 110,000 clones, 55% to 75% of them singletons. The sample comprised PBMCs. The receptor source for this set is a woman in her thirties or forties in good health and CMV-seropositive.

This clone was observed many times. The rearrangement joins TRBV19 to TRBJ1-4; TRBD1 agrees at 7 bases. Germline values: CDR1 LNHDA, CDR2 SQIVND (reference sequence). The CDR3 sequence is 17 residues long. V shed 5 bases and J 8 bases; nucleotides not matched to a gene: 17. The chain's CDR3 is CASSLRTGRGLLEKLFF. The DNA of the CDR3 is TGTGCCAGTAGTCTACGGACAGGTAGAGGGTTGTTAGAAAAACTGTTTTTT.

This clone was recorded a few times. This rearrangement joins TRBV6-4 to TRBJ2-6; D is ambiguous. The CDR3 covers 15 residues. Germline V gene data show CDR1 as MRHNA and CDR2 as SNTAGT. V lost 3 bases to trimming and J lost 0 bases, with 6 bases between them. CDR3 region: CASSEGSSGANVLTF. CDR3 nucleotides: TGTGCCAGCAGTGAGGGCAGCTCTGGGGCCAACGTCCTGACTTTC.

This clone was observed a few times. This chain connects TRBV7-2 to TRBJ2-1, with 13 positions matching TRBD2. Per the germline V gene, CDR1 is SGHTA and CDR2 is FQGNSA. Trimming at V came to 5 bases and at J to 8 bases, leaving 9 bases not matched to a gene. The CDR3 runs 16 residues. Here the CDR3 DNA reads TGTGCCAGCAGCCCGAGCGGGACTAGCGGGATCGATGAGCAGTTCTTC. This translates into CASSPSGTSGIDEQFF.

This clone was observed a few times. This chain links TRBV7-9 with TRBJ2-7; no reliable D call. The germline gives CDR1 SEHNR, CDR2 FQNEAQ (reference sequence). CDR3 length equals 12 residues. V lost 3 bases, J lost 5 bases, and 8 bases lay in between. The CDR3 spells CASSFLGNEQYF. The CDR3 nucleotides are TGTGCCAGCAGCTTTCTAGGAAACGAGCAGTACTTC.

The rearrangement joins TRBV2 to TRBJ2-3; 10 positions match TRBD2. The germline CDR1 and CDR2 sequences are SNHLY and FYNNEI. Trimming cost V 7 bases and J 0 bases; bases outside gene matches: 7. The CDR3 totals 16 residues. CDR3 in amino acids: CASTTTTSGSTDTQYF. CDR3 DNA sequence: TGTGCCAGCACTACGACGACTAGCGGGAGCACAGATACGCAGTATTTT.

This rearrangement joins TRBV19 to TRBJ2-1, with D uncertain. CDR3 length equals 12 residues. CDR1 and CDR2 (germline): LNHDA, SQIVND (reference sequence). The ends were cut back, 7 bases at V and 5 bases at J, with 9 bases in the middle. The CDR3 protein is CASNELHNEQFF. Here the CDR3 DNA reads TGTGCCAGTAATGAACTTCACAATGAGCAGTTCTTC.

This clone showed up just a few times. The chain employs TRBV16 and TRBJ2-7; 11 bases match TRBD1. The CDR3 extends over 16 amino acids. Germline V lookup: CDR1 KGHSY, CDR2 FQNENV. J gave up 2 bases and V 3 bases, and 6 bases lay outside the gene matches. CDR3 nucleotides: TGTGCCAGCAGCCATTTCGTGGGACAGGGGGCCTACGAGCAGTACTTC. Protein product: CASSHFVGQGAYEQYF.

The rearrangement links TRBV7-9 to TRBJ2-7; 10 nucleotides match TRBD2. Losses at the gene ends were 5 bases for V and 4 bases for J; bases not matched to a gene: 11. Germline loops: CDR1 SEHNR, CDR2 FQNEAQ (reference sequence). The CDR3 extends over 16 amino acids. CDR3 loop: CASSPRGLAIRYEQYF. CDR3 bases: TGTGCCAGCAGCCCCCGGGGACTAGCGATTAGGTACGAGCAGTACTTC.

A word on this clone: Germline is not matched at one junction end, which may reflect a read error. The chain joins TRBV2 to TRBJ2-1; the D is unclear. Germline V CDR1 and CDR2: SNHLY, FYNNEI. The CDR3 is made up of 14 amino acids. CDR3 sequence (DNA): TGTGCCAGCACCGCAACACCCTCCGACAATGAGCAGTTCTTC. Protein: CASTATPSDNEQFF.

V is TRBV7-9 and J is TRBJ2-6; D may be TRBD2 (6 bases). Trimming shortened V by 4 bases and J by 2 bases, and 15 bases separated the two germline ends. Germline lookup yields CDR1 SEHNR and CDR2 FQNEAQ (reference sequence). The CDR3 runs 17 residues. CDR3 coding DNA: TGTGCCAGCAGCTCCACCCGGGGGATGACTGGGGCCAACGTCCTGACTTTC. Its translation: CASSSTRGMTGANVLTF.

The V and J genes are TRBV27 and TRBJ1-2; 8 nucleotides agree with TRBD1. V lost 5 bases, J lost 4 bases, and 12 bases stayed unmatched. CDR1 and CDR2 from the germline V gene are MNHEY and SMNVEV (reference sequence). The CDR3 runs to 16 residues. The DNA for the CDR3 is TGTGCCAGCAGTGAAACCGGGACAGGACTCCTCTATGGCTACACCTTC. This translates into CASSETGTGLLYGYTF.

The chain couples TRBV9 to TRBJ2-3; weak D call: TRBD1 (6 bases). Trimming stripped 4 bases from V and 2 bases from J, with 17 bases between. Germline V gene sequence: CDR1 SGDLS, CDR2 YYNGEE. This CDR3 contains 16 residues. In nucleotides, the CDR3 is TGTGCCAGCAGCCTTCAAGGGGGAGCGACCACAGATACGCAGTATTTT. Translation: CASSLQGGATTDTQYF.

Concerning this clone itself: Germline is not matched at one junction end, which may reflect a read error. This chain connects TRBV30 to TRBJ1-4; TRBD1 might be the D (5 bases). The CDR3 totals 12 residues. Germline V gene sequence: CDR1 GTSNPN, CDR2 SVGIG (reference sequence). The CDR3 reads CAWSPLGHYLLF. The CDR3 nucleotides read TGTGCCTGGAGCCCGCTGGGGCACTATCTCCTTTTT.

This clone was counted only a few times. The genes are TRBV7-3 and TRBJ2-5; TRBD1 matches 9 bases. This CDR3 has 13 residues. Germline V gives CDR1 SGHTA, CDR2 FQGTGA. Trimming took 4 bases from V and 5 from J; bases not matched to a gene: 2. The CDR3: CASSSDRGETQYF. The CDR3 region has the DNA TGTGCCAGCAGCTCTGACAGGGGGGAGACCCAGTACTTC. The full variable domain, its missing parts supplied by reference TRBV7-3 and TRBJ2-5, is GAGVSQTPSNKVTEKGKYVELRCDPISGHTALYWYRQSLGQGPEFLIYFQGTGAADDSGLPNDRFFAVRPEGSVSTLKIQRTERGDSAVYLCASSSDRGETQYFGPGTRLLVL.

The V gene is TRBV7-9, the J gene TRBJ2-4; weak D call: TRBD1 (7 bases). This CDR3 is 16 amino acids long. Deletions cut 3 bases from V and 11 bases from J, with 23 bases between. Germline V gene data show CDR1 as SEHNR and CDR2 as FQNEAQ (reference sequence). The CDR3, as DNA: TGTGCCAGCAGCTTGTTCAGGGGGGCCTTGATAGCGGTTCAGTACTTC. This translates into CASSLFRGALIAVQYF.

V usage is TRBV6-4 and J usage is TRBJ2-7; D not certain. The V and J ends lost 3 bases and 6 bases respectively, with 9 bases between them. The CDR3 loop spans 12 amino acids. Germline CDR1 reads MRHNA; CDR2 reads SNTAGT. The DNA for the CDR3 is TGTGCCAGCAGTGAACGGTGTCGCGAGCAGTACTTC. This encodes CASSERCREQYF.

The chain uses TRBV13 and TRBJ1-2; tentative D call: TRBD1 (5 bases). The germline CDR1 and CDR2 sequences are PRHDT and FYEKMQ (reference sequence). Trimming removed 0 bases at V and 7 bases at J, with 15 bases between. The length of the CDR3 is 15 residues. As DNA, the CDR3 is TGTGCCAGCAGCTTAGGCGTAGGGGCGACCAGTGGCTACACCTTC. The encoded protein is CASSLGVGATSGYTF.

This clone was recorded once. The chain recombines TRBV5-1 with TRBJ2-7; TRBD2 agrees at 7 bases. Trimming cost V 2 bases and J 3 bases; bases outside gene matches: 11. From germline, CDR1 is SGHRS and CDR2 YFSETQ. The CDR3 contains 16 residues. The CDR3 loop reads CASSFEGSSGNYEQYF. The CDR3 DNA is TGCGCCAGCAGCTTCGAGGGATCTAGCGGTAACTACGAGCAGTACTTC.

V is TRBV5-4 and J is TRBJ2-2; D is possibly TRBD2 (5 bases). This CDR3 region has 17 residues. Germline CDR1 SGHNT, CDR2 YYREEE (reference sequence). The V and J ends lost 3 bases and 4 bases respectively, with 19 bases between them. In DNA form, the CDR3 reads TGTGCCAGCAGCTCCTTAGATGGGCGGGCGGGCACCGGGGAGCTGTTTTTT. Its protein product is CASSSLDGRAGTGELFF.

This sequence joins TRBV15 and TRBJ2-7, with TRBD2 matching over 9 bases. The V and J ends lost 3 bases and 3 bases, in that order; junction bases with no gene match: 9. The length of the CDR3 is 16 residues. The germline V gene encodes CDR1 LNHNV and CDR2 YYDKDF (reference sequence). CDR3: CATSSPRREGIYEQYF. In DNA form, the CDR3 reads TGTGCCACCAGCAGCCCCCGGCGGGAGGGCATCTACGAGCAGTACTTC.